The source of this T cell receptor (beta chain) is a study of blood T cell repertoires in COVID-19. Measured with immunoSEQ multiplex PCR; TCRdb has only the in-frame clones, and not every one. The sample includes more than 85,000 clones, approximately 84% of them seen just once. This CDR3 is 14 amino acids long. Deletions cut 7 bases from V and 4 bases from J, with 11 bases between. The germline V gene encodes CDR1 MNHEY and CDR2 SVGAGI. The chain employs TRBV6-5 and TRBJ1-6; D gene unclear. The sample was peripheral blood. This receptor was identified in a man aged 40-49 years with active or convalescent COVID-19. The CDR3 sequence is CASMSTVYNSPLHF. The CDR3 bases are TGTGCCAGCATGAGTACAGTTTATAATTCACCCCTCCACTTT.